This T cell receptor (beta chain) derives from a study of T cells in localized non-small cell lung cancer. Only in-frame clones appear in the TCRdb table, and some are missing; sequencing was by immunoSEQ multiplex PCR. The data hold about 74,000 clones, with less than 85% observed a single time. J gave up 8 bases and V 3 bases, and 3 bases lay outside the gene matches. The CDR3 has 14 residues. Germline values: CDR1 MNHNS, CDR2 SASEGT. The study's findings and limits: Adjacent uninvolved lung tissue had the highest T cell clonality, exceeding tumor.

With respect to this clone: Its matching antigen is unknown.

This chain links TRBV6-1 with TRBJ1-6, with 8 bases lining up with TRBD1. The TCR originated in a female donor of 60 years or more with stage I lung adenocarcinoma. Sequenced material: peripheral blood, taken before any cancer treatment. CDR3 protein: CASSDIRGHSPLHF. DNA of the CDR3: TGTGCCAGCAGTGATATCAGGGGGCATTCACCCCTCCACTTT.